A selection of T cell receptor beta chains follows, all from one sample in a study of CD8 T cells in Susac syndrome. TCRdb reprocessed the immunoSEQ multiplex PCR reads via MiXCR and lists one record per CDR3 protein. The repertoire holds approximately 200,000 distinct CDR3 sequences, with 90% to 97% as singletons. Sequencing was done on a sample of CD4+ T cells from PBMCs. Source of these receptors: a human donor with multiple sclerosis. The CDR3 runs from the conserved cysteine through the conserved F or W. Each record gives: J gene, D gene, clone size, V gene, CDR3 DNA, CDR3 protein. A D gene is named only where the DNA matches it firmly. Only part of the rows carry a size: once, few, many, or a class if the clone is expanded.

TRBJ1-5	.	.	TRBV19	TGTGCCAGTAGGCCCAGGCGTACTGAGCCCCAGCATTTT	CASRPRRTEPQHF
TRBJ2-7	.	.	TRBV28	TGTGCCAGCAGTTTTCAAGTCTACGAGCAGTACTTC	CASSFQVYEQYF
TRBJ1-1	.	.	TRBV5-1	TGCGCCAGCAGCTGGGGAGGGACAACGAACACTGAAGCTTTCTTT	CASSWGGTTNTEAFF
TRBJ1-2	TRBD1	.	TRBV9	TGTGCCAGCAGCGCAATACAGGGGACAGACTATGGCTACACCTTC	CASSAIQGTDYGYTF
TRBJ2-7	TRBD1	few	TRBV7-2	TGTGCCAGCAGCTTAGTACAGGGGAGCTACGAGCAGTACTTC	CASSLVQGSYEQYF
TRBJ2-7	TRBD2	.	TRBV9	TGTGCCAGCAGTTGGGGGGGAACCACCTCCTACGAGCAGTACTTC	CASSWGGTTSYEQYF
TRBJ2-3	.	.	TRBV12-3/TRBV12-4	TGTGCCAGCGGGGACGATACGCAGTATTTT	CASGDDTQYF
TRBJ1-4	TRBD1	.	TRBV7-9	TGTGCCAGCAGCTCAGGGGGCAAGGGCGAAAAACTGTTTTTT	CASSSGGKGEKLFF
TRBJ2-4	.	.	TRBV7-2	TGTGCCAGCAGCTTATGGACAACAGCCAAAAACATTCAGTACTTC	CASSLWTTAKNIQYF
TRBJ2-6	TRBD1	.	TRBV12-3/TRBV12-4	TGTGCCAGCAGTCCCCGGGCAGGGGGCGCGTCTGGGGCCAACGTCCTGACTTTC	CASSPRAGGASGANVLTF
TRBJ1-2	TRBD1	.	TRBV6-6	TGTGCCAGCCGGATGGAGGGGGCGGGGTATGGCTACACCTTC	CASRMEGAGYGYTF
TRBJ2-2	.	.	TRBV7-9	TGTGCCAGCAGCTTAAAGCACACCGGGGAGCTGTTTTTT	CASSLKHTGELFF
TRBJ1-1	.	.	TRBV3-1	TGTGCCAGCAGCCCACTGGGGAGTGAAGCTTTCTTT	CASSPLGSEAFF
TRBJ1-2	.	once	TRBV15	TGTGCCACCAGCAGAGACAGAGGATTGGGTGGCTACACCTTC	CATSRDRGLGGYTF
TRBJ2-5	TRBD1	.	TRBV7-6	TGTGCCAGCAGCGCATGGACAGGGGGCGAGGAGACCCAGTACTTC	CASSAWTGGEETQYF
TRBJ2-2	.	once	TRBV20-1	TGCAGTGCTAGAGGTCTTAAGTACACCGGGGAGCTGTTTTTT	CSARGLKYTGELFF
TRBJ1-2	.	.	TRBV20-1	TGCAGTGCTAGAGATCCAAGGGGTAGCTATGGCTACACCTTC	CSARDPRGSYGYTF
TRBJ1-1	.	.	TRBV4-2	TGTGCCAGCAGCCTCGGACCAAGCACTGAAGCTTTCTTT	CASSLGPSTEAFF
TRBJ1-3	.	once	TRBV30	TGTGCCTGGAGTGTGGGACCTGGAAACACCATATATTTT	CAWSVGPGNTIYF
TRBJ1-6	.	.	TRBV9	TGTGCCAGCAGCGCCCAGCAGGGGTGGAATTCACCCCTCCACTTT	CASSAQQGWNSPLHF
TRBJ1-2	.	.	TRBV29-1	TGCAGCGTTGAAGGGCTCCGACCGCTAAACTATGGCTACACCTTC	CSVEGLRPLNYGYTF
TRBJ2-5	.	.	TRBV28	TGTGCCAGCAGTACCGGACAGTTCAAAGAGACCCAGTACTTC	CASSTGQFKETQYF
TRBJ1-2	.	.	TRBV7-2	TGTGCCAGCAGCTTATTCGGCAGGGAGGGCTACACCTTC	CASSLFGREGYTF
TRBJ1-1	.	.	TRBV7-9	TGTGCCAGCAGCTTAGAAGGGGTGACAGGTGAAGCTTTCTTT	CASSLEGVTGEAFF
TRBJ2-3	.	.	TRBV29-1	TGCAGCGTTGGACACAGAGTTCTAGATACGCAGTATTTT	CSVGHRVLDTQYF
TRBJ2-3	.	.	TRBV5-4	TGTGCCAGCAGCTTGGTAGAGGGGCACACAGATACGCAGTATTTT	CASSLVEGHTDTQYF
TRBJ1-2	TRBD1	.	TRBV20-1	TGCAGCTTTACCGGGACAGGGGTTTCGGGCTACACCTTC	CSFTGTGVSGYTF
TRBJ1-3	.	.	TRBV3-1	TGTGCCAGCACAATCCAGGGAATCGGAAACACCATATATTTT	CASTIQGIGNTIYF
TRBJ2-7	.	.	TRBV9	TGTGCCAGCAGCCCGGACGGTGAATACTACGAGCAGTACTTC	CASSPDGEYYEQYF
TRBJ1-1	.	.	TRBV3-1	TGTGCCAGCAGCCAGGCCACTTACACTGAAGCTTTCTTT	CASSQATYTEAFF
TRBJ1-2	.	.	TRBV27	TGTGCCAGCAGTTTTACGGATGATTTCTATGGCTACACCTTC	CASSFTDDFYGYTF
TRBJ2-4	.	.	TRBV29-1	TGCAGCGTTGAACCAGGGAAAAACATTCAGTACTTC	CSVEPGKNIQYF
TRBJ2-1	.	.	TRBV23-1	TGCGCCAGCAGCCGGGTGGAGTCTGAACCCGAAGGGGTGAATGAGCAGTTCTTC	CASSRVESEPEGVNEQFF
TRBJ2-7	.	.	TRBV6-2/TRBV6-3	TGTGCCAGCAGTACGGAATGGGAGCAGTACTTC	CASSTEWEQYF
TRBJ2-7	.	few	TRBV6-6	TGTGCCAGCAGTTACGGGACATTTACCTACGAGCAGTACTTC	CASSYGTFTYEQYF
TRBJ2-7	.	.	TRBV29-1	TGCAGCGTTGAAGATCTCAACGAGCAGTACTTC	CSVEDLNEQYF
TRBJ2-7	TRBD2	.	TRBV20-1	TGCAGTGCTTCCCTCCTAGCGGGGGGGAGCAACGAGCAGTACTTC	CSASLLAGGSNEQYF
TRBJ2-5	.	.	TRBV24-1	TGTGCCACCAGTGATGCATCTACGGAGACCCAGTACTTC	CATSDASTETQYF